The 14 T cell receptor beta chains below were found in one sample sequenced in a study of blood T cell repertoires in COVID-19. The method was immunoSEQ multiplex PCR; TCRdb's version includes in-frame clones alone and lacks a portion of them. The repertoire holds 85,000 to 130,000 clones, with 87% as singletons. The sample consisted of peripheral blood. Receptor source: a man between 45 and 60 years old with acute or convalescent COVID-19.

The chain carries TRBV11-1 and TRBJ2-7; 7 bases line up with TRBD1. The V gene end was trimmed by 5 bases and the J gene end by 0 bases; junction bases not matched to a gene: 1. CDR1 is SGHAT, CDR2 FQDESV, per germline (reference sequence). The CDR3 totals 13 residues. CDR3 nucleotide sequence: TGTGCCAGCAGCCGGGACAGCTCCTACGAGCAGTACTTC. This codes for CASSRDSSYEQYF.

V gene TRBV11-2 combines with J gene TRBJ2-5; TRBD2 aligns across 13 bases. In germline, CDR1 is SGHAT, CDR2 FQNNGV. The J segment lost 3 bases and the V segment lost 5 bases, leaving 3 bases of the junction unmatched. This CDR3 comprises 15 residues. CDR3 sequence reads: CASSQGTSGKETQYF. As DNA, the CDR3 is TGTGCCAGCAGCCAAGGGACTAGCGGGAAAGAGACCCAGTACTTC. The complete variable domain, with remaining parts taken from reference TRBV11-2 and TRBJ2-5, reads EAGVAQSPRYKIIEKRQSVAFWCNPISGHATLYWYQQILGQGPKLLIQFQNNGVVDDSQLPKDRFSAERLKGVDSTLKIQPAKLEDSAVYLCASSQGTSGKETQYFGPGTRLLVL.

The chain combines TRBV11-2 with TRBJ2-7; D might be TRBD2 (6 bases). Trimming pared 5 bases from V and 6 bases from J, leaving 14 bases between. The CDR3 is 13 amino acids. From germline, CDR1 is SGHAT and CDR2 FQNNGV. The CDR3 bases are TGTGCCAGCAGCCGTAGCGGCCCCACCGAGCAGTACTTC. Protein: CASSRSGPTEQYF.

The chain has TRBV7-6 and TRBJ2-2; D may be TRBD1 (5 bases). CDR1 and CDR2 (germline): SGHVS, FNYEAQ. This CDR3 region has 17 residues. Between the trimmed V and J ends, which lost 2 bases and 0 bases, there was a span of 13 bases. The DNA of the CDR3 is TGTGCCAGCAGCTTACGGACAAGCAAATCGAACACCGGGGAGCTGTTTTTT. Translation gives CASSLRTSKSNTGELFF. Combining the CDR3 with reference TRBV7-6 and TRBJ2-2 gives the whole variable domain GAGVSQSPRYKVTKRGQDVALRCDPISGHVSLYWYRQALGQGPEFLTYFNYEAQQDKSGLPNDRFSAERPEGSISTLTIQRTEQRDSAMYRCASSLRTSKSNTGELFFGEGSRLTVL.

The chain employs TRBV5-4 and TRBJ1-1, with D unclear. The CDR3 is 13 amino acids. Germline V gene data show CDR1 as SGHNT and CDR2 as YYREEE (reference sequence). V lost 2 bases to trimming and J lost 7 bases, with 12 bases between them. The DNA of the CDR3 is TGTGCCAGCAGCTTCCGAGGGTATTTTGAAGCTTTCTTT. Translating it yields CASSFRGYFEAFF.

The V gene is TRBV4-2, the J gene TRBJ2-5, with D possibly matching TRBD2 (5 bases). V was clipped by 4 bases and J by 5 bases, with 17 bases between them. Germline lookup yields CDR1 LGHNA and CDR2 YNFKEQ. The CDR3 is 15 amino acids. The CDR3 region has the DNA TGTGCCAGCAGCCCCTCCGGGGTCACGTCGGAGACCCAGTACTTC. It encodes CASSPSGVTSETQYF.

V gene TRBV7-9 combines with J gene TRBJ2-7; D perhaps matches TRBD2 (6 bases). Germline V gives CDR1 SEHNR, CDR2 FQNEAQ (reference sequence). There are 14 residues in the CDR3. Trimming removed 3 bases at V and 3 bases at J, with 12 bases between. CDR3: CASSFLGGNYEQYF. The CDR3 DNA is TGTGCCAGCAGCTTCTTGGGGGGTAACTACGAGCAGTACTTC.

This clone was recorded only once. J is TRBJ1-2 and V is TRBV6-5; 9 bases align to TRBD1. J gave up 7 bases and V 6 bases, and 3 bases lay outside the gene matches. Germline-derived CDR1 and CDR2 are MNHEY and SVGAGI. The CDR3 covers 12 residues. The CDR3 DNA reads TGTGCCAGCAGGGACAGGGGAAGTGGCTACACCTTC. It is translated as CASRDRGSGYTF.

CDR3 sequence reads: CASSEWTGMTGELFF. The CDR3, as DNA: TGTGCCAGCAGTGAATGGACAGGGATGACCGGGGAGCTGTTTTTT. The rearrangement links TRBV25-1 to TRBJ2-2; 8 bases line up with TRBD1. The trim removed 1 base at V and 5 bases at J, leaving 3 bases unmatched. The CDR3 spans 15 residues. Per the germline V gene, CDR1 is MGHDK and CDR2 is SYGVNS.

This clone was recorded once. The chain uses TRBV29-1 and TRBJ2-1; 9 bases align to TRBD2. CDR3 length equals 15 residues. In germline, CDR1 is SQVTM, CDR2 ANQGSEA. V was pared by 7 bases and J by 1 base, with 8 bases of the junction left unmatched. The CDR3 reads CSGMGGLASYNEQFF. Written as DNA, the CDR3 is TGCAGCGGTATGGGGGGACTAGCATCCTACAATGAGCAGTTCTTC.

The rearrangement joins TRBV10-3 to TRBJ2-4; the D gene is possibly TRBD2 (6 bases). The CDR3 loop spans 15 amino acids. CDR1 is ENHRY and CDR2 is SYGVKD in the germline V gene. V was trimmed by 0 bases and J by 6 bases, leaving 12 bases between them. The CDR3 sequence is CAISESVSSGNIQYF. CDR3 DNA sequence: TGTGCCATCAGTGAGTCGGTGAGTAGCGGAAACATTCAGTACTTC.

This clone was observed once. The chain recombines TRBV5-8 with TRBJ2-7, with D possibly matching TRBD1 (6 bases). The CDR3 is 16 residues long. Trimming took off 1 base at V and 0 bases at J, with 14 bases between the two ends. CDR1 and CDR2 from the germline V gene are SGHTS and YDEGEE. Written as DNA, the CDR3 is TGTGCCAGCAGCTTGTTTGTCGGGACACCCTCCTACGAGCAGTACTTC. Protein sequence: CASSLFVGTPSYEQYF.

This rearrangement joins TRBV19 to TRBJ2-2; D is ambiguous. CDR1 is LNHDA and CDR2 is SQIVND in the germline V gene (reference sequence). CDR3 length: 13 residues. The V end was cut by 3 bases, the J end by 5 bases, with 7 bases between. The CDR3 spells CASSISQTGELFF. The CDR3 nucleotides are TGTGCCAGTAGTATCTCCCAGACCGGGGAGCTGTTTTTT.

The V and J genes are TRBV27 and TRBJ1-5; 8 bases align to TRBD1. This CDR3 is built from 16 residues. V shed 5 bases, J shed 3 bases, and the junction held 9 bases outside the gene matches. Germline lookup yields CDR1 MNHEY and CDR2 SMNVEV (reference sequence). Here the CDR3 reads CASSAHGQGNNQPQHF. CDR3 sequence (DNA): TGTGCCAGCAGTGCCCACGGACAGGGCAACAATCAGCCCCAGCATTTT.